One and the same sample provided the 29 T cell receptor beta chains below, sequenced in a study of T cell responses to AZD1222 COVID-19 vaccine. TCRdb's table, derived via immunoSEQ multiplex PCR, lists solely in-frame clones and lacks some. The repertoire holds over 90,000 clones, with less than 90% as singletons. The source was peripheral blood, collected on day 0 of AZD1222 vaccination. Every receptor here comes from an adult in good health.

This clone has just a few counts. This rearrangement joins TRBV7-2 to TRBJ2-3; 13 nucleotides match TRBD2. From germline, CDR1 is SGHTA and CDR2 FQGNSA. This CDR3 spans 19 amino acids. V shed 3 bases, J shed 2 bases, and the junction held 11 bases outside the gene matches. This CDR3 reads CASSFRPYGLAGATDTQYF. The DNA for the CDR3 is TGTGCCAGCAGCTTTAGACCCTACGGACTAGCGGGGGCCACAGATACGCAGTATTTT.

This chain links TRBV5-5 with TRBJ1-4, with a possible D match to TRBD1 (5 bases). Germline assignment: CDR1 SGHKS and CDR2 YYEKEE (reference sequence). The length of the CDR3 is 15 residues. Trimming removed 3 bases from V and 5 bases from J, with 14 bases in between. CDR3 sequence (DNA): TGTGCCAGCAGCTCATTTTCCGGGGGGAATGAAAAACTGTTTTTT. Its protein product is CASSSFSGGNEKLFF.

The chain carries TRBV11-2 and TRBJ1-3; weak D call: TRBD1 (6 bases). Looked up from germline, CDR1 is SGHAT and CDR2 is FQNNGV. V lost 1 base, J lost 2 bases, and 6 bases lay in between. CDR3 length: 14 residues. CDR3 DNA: TGTGCCAGCAGCTTAGGGACAGCTGGAAACACCATATATTTT. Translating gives CASSLGTAGNTIYF.

CDR3 nucleotide sequence: TGTGCCAGCAGTGAGACAGGGCAAGGGAATTCACCCCTCCACTTT. Its protein is CASSETGQGNSPLHF. V is TRBV25-1 and J is TRBJ1-6; TRBD1 aligns across 7 bases. In germline, CDR1 is MGHDK, CDR2 SYGVNS. CDR3 size: 15 residues. With 3 bases clipped from V and 7 bases from J, the junction kept 6 bases outside the gene matches. Based on the CDR3 plus reference TRBV25-1 and TRBJ1-6, the full variable domain is EADIYQTPRYLVIGTGKKITLECSQTMGHDKMYWYQQDPGMELHLIHYSYGVNSTEKGDLSSESTVSRIRTEHFPLTLESARPSHTSQYLCASSETGQGNSPLHFGNGTRLTVT.

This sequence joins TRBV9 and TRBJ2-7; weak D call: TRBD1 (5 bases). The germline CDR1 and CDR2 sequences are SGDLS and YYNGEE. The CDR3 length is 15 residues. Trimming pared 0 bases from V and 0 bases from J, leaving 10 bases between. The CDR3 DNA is TGTGCCAGCAGCGTAGGGGGCCTAAGCTCCTACGAGCAGTACTTC. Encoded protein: CASSVGGLSSYEQYF.

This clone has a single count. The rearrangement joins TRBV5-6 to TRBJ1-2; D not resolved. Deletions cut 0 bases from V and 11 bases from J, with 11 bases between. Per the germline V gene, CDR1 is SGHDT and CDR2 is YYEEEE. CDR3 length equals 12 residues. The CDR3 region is CASSLAGGEYTF. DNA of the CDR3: TGTGCCAGCAGCTTGGCCGGTGGGGAATACACCTTC.

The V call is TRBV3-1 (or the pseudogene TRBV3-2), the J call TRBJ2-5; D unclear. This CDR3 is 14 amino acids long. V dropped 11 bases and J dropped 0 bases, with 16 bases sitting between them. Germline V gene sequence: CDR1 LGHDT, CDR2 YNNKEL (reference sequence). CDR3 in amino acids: CAVQFTVNQETQYF. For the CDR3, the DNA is TGTGCCGTACAATTTACGGTGAACCAAGAGACCCAGTACTTC.

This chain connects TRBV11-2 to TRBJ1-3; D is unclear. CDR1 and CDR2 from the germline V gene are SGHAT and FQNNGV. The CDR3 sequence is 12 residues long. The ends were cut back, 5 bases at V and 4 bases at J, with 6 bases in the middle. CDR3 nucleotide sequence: TGTGCCAGCAGCCCCCTAGGAAACACCATATATTTT. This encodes CASSPLGNTIYF. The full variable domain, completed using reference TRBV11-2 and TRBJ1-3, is EAGVAQSPRYKIIEKRQSVAFWCNPISGHATLYWYQQILGQGPKLLIQFQNNGVVDDSQLPKDRFSAERLKGVDSTLKIQPAKLEDSAVYLCASSPLGNTIYFGEGSWLTVV.

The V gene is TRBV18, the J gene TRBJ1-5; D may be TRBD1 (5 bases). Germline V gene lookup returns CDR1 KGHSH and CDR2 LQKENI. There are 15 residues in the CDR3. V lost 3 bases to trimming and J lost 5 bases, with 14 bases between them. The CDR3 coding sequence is TGTGCCAGCTCACCCGGGACGGGGCCCTATCAGCCCCAGCATTTT. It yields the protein CASSPGTGPYQPQHF.

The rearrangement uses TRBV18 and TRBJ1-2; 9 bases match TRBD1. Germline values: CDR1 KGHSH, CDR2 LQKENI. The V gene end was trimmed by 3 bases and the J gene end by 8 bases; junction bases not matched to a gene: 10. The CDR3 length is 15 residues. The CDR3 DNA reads TGTGCCAGCTCACCCGGGACAGGGCCGGAGCAAGGCTACACCTTC. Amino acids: CASSPGTGPEQGYTF.

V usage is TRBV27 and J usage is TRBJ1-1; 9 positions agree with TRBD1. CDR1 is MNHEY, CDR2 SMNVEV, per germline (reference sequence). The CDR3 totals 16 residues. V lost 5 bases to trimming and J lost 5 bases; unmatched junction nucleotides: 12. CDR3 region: CASSTRQGGYSTEAFF. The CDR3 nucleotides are TGTGCCAGCAGTACGAGACAGGGGGGATACAGTACTGAAGCTTTCTTT.

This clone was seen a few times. The CDR3 DNA reads TGTGCCAACAATTTCGGGGGGCTTGGGGACAAAAACATTCAGTACTTC. Amino acid sequence: CANNFGGLGDKNIQYF. The chain is built from TRBV27 and TRBJ2-4, with a tentative D call TRBD2 (7 bases). The germline V gene has CDR1 MNHEY and CDR2 SMNVEV (reference sequence). The CDR3 covers 16 residues. Trimming cost V 10 bases and J 3 bases, with 22 bases left between them.

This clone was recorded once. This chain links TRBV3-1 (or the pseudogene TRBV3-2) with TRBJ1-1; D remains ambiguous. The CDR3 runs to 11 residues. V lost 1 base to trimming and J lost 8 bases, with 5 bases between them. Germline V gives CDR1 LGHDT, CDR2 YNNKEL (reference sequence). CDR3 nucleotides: TGTGCCAGCAGCCAAGGGGTGGAAGCTTTCTTT. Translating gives CASSQGVEAFF.

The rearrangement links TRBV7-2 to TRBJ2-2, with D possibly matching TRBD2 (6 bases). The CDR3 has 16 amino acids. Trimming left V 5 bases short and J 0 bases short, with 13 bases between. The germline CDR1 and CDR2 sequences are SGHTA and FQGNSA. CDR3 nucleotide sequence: TGTGCCAGCAGCCCGAGGACTACCTCGAACACCGGGGAGCTGTTTTTT. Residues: CASSPRTTSNTGELFF. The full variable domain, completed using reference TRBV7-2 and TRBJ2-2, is GAGVSQSPSNKVTEKGKDVELRCDPISGHTALYWYRQSLGQGLEFLIYFQGNSAPDKSGLPSDRFSAERTGGSVSTLTIQRTQQEDSAVYLCASSPRTTSNTGELFFGEGSRLTVL.

The CDR3 loop is CASSLVQGLVFF. The CDR3 nucleotides read TGTGCCAGCAGCTTAGTACAGGGATTGGTTTTCTTT. The rearrangement joins TRBV11-3 to TRBJ1-1, with a tentative D call TRBD1 (6 bases). CDR1 is SGHNT, CDR2 YENEEA, per germline. This CDR3 contains 12 residues. Trimming took off 1 base at V and 13 bases at J, with 13 bases between the two ends.

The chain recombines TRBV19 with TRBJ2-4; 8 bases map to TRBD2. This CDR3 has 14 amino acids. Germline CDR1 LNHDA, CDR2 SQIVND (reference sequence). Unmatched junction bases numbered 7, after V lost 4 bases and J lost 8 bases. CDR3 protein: CASSNDGRGDIQYF. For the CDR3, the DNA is TGTGCCAGTAGTAATGACGGGAGGGGGGACATTCAGTACTTC.

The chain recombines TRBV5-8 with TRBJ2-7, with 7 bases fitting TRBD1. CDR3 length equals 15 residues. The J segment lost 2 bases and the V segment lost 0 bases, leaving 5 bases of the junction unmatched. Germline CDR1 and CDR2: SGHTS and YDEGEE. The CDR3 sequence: CASSLGQGMAYEQYF. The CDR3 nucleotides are TGTGCCAGCAGCTTGGGACAGGGTATGGCCTACGAGCAGTACTTC.

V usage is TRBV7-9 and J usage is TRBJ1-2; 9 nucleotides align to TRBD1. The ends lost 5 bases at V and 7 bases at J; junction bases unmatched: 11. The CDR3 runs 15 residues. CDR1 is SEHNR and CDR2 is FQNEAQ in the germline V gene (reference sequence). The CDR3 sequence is CASSDYRDRVTGYTF. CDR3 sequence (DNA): TGTGCCAGCAGCGACTACCGGGACAGGGTGACTGGCTACACCTTC.

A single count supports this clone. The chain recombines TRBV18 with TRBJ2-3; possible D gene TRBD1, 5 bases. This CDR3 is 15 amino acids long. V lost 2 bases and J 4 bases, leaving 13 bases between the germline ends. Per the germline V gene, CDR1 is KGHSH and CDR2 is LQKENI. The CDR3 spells CASSPFDSKADTQYF. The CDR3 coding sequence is TGTGCCAGCTCACCATTCGACAGTAAGGCAGATACGCAGTATTTT. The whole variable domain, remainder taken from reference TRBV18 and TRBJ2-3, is NAGVMQNPRHLVRRRGQEARLRCSPMKGHSHVYWYRQLPEEGLKFMVYLQKENIIDESGMPKERFSAEFPKEGPSILRIQQVVRGDSAAYFCASSPFDSKADTQYFGPGTRLTVL.

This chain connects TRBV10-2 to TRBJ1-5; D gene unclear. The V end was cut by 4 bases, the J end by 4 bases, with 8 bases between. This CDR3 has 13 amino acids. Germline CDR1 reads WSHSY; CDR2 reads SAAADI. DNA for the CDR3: TGCGCCAGCAGTGGCACGGGGAATCAGCCCCAGCATTTT. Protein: CASSGTGNQPQHF.

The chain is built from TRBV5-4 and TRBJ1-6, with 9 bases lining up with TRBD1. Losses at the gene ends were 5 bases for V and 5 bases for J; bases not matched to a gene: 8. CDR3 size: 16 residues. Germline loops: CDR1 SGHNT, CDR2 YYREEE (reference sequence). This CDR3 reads CASRKVTGGNNSPLHF. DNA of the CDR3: TGTGCCAGCAGGAAAGTGACAGGGGGAAATAATTCACCCCTCCACTTT. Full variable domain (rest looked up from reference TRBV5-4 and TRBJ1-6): ETGVTQSPTHLIKTRGQQVTLRCSSQSGHNTVSWYQQALGQGPQFIFQYYREEENGRGNFPPRFSGLQFPNYSSELNVNALELDDSALYLCASRKVTGGNNSPLHFGNGTRLTVT.

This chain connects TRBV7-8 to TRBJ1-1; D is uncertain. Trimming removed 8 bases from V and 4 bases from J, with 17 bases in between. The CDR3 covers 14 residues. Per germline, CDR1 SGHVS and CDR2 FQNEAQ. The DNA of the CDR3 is TGTGCCAGCCAATTCAGGCTCACCGGCACTGAAGCTTTCTTT. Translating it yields CASQFRLTGTEAFF. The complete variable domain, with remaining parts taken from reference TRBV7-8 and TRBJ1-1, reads GAGVSQSPRYKVAKRGQDVALRCDPISGHVSLFWYQQALGQGPEFLTYFQNEAQLDKSGLPSDRFFAERPEGSVSTLKIQRTQQEDSAVYLCASQFRLTGTEAFFGQGTRLTVV.

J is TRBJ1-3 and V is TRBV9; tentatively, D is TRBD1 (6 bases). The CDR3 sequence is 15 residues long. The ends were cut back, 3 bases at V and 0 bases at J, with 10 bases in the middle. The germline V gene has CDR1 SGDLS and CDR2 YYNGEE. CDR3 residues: CASSGTGSSGNTIYF. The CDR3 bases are TGTGCCAGCAGCGGCACAGGGTCCTCTGGAAACACCATATATTTT.

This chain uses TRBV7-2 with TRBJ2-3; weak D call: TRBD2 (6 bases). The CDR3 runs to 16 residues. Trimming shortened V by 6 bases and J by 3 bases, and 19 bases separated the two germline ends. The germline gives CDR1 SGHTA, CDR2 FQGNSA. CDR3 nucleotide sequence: TGTGCCAGCAGTCAACCGGGACTCCGACGTACAGATACGCAGTATTTT. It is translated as CASSQPGLRRTDTQYF.

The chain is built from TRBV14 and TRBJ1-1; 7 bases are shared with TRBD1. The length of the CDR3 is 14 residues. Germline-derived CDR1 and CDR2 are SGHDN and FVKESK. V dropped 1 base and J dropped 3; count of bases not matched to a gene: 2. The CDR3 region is CASSQAGQYTEAFF. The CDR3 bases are TGTGCCAGCAGCCAAGCGGGACAGTACACTGAAGCTTTCTTT.

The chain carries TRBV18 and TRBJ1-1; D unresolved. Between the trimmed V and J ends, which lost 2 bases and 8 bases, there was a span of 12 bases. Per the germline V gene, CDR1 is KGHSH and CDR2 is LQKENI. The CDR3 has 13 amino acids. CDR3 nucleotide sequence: TGTGCCAGCTCACCAGACAATCGGGCAGAAGCTTTCTTT. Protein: CASSPDNRAEAFF.

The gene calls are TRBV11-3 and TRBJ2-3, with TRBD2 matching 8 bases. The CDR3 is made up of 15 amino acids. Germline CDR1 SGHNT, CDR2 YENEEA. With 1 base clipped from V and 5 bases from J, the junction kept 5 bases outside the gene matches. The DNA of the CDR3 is TGTGCCAGCAGCTTAGGGGGGACTAGGGGAGATACGCAGTATTTT. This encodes CASSLGGTRGDTQYF.

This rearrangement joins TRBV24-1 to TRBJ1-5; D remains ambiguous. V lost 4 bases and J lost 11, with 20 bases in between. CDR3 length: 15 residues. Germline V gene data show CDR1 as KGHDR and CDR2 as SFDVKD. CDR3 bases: TGTGCCACCAGTGACTCCGGGCAGTCTGGAGTGGCCCAGCATTTT. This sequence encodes CATSDSGQSGVAQHF.

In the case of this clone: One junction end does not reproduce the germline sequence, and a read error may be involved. In DNA, the CDR3 is TGTGCTAGCAGCCCCCGACAGAGACTGAACACTGAAGCTTTCTTT. As protein: CASSPRQRLNTEAFF. J is TRBJ1-1 and V is TRBV7-7, with D possibly TRBD1 on 5 matching bases. Germline lookup yields CDR1 SSHAT and CDR2 FNYEAQ (reference sequence). This CDR3 spans 15 amino acids.